These 21 T cell receptor beta chains were all obtained from the same sample, sequenced in a study of long-term antiretroviral therapy in people with HIV. Runs used v3.0 of the immunoSEQ assay and were done at survey level. Libraries were prepared by immunoSEQ multiplex PCR; TCRdb keeps only in-frame clonotypes and omits some of them. This table holds more than 20,000 clones, roughly nine tenths found once. Material: unsorted PBMCs, obtained 1.9 years after starting antiretroviral therapy. Every receptor here comes from a woman aged 30 to 39 with HIV.

The chain combines TRBV29-1 with TRBJ1-2; weak D call: TRBD1 (6 bases). From germline, CDR1 is SQVTM and CDR2 ANQGSEA. The CDR3 is 15 residues long. Between the trimmed V and J ends, which lost 0 bases and 4 bases, there was a span of 15 bases. CDR3 loop: CSVEDRNRVSYGYTF. The CDR3 coding sequence is TGCAGCGTTGAAGATCGGAACAGGGTATCCTATGGCTACACCTTC.

The sample holds a few counts of this clone. V and J are TRBV6-5 and TRBJ1-2; no clear D gene. V was trimmed by 0 bases and J by 2 bases, leaving 7 bases between them. CDR3 length: 14 amino acids. Germline CDR1 MNHEY, CDR2 SVGAGI. CDR3 nucleotides: TGTGCCAGCAGTTACTCGGCCAGCAACTATGGCTACACCTTC. Translation: CASSYSASNYGYTF.

The chain has TRBV19 and TRBJ2-5; TRBD2 might be the D (7 bases). CDR3 size: 15 residues. V was shortened by 3 bases and J by 5 bases, with 16 bases between the two germline ends. Germline V CDR1 and CDR2: LNHDA, SQIVND (reference sequence). The CDR3 reads CASSIGGPGAETQYF. CDR3 sequence (DNA): TGTGCCAGTAGTATCGGGGGGCCGGGCGCGGAGACCCAGTACTTC. The full variable domain, in which reference TRBV19 and TRBJ2-5 provide the parts outside the CDR3, is DGGITQSPKYLFRKEGQNVTLSCEQNLNHDAMYWYRQDPGQGLRLIYYSQIVNDFQKGDIAEGYSVSREKKESFPLTVTSAQKNPTAFYLCASSIGGPGAETQYFGPGTRLLVL.

This rearrangement joins TRBV19 to TRBJ1-2, with D perhaps matching TRBD1 (6 bases). The ends were cut back, 3 bases at V and 3 bases at J, with 14 bases in the middle. The CDR3 is 15 residues long. Germline assignment: CDR1 LNHDA and CDR2 SQIVND (reference sequence). CDR3 residues: CASSIGQRGYYGYTF. CDR3 bases: TGTGCCAGTAGTATTGGACAGAGGGGTTACTATGGCTACACCTTC.

The chain carries TRBV5-1 and TRBJ2-5, with D tentatively TRBD1 (5 bases). CDR1 and CDR2 from the germline V gene are SGHRS and YFSETQ. Trimming stripped 6 bases from V and 2 bases from J, with 17 bases between. The CDR3 spans 15 residues. The CDR3 here is CASKLDIPPQETQYF. The DNA of the CDR3 is TGCGCCAGCAAACTGGACATTCCCCCTCAAGAGACCCAGTACTTC.

The chain recombines TRBV11-2 with TRBJ1-2, with a tentative D call TRBD1 (5 bases). Germline V gene lookup returns CDR1 SGHAT and CDR2 FQNNGV. The CDR3 length is 13 residues. V lost 5 bases to trimming and J lost 8 bases, with 15 bases between them. CDR3 protein: CASSPTGAGGYTF. The CDR3 nucleotides are TGTGCCAGCAGCCCCACAGGCGCCGGGGGCTACACCTTC.

CDR3 DNA: TGTGCCAGCATCCCCCCGGGGATCTACTATGGCTACACCTTC. Its protein product is CASIPPGIYYGYTF. This chain joins TRBV6-1 and TRBJ1-2; D is uncertain. The CDR3 extends over 14 amino acids. V shed 7 bases and J shed 3 bases, with 15 bases lying between them. CDR1 and CDR2 from the germline V gene are MNHNS and SASEGT.

The rearrangement uses TRBV2 and TRBJ2-3; D is possibly TRBD2 (6 bases). The CDR3 runs to 12 residues. V was trimmed by 6 bases and J by 6 bases, leaving 10 bases between them. Germline CDR1 reads SNHLY; CDR2 reads FYNNEI. CDR3 protein: CASRERADTQYF. CDR3 in DNA: TGTGCCAGCAGGGAGCGGGCGGATACGCAGTATTTT.

The V gene is TRBV7-6, the J gene TRBJ2-5, with 9 bases fitting TRBD1. V was pared by 6 bases and J by 9 bases, with 8 bases of the junction left unmatched. This CDR3 spans 13 amino acids. The germline V gene has CDR1 SGHVS and CDR2 FNYEAQ. The CDR3 DNA reads as TGTGCCAGCAGTTTGGACAGGGGAAGGGCCCAGTACTTC. Translated, it gives CASSLDRGRAQYF.

This clone has just a few counts. V gene TRBV9 combines with J gene TRBJ1-2; no reliable D call. This CDR3 comprises 12 residues. V dropped 2 bases and J dropped 0 bases, with 2 bases sitting between them. In germline, CDR1 is SGDLS, CDR2 YYNGEE. CDR3 region: CASSVSNYGYTF. The DNA for the CDR3 is TGTGCCAGCAGCGTGTCTAACTATGGCTACACCTTC. Full variable domain (remainder filled in from reference TRBV9 and TRBJ1-2): DSGVTQTPKHLITATGQRVTLRCSPRSGDLSVYWYQQSLDQGLQFLIQYYNGEERAKGNILERFSAQQFPDLHSELNLSSLELGDSALYFCASSVSNYGYTFGSGTRLTVV.

This chain links TRBV13 with TRBJ2-5; TRBD2 matches at 13 bases. With 6 bases clipped from V and 7 bases from J, the junction kept 14 bases outside the gene matches. The CDR3 consists of 17 residues. Germline values: CDR1 PRHDT, CDR2 FYEKMQ (reference sequence). The chain's CDR3 is CASSFRGTSGAWGTQYF. The CDR3 bases are TGTGCCAGCAGTTTCCGGGGGACTAGCGGGGCCTGGGGGACCCAGTACTTC.

The rearrangement uses TRBV11-2 and TRBJ1-6; D gene uncertain. In germline, CDR1 is SGHAT, CDR2 FQNNGV. With 2 bases removed from V and 8 bases from J, the gap between germline ends came to 7 bases. The CDR3 runs to 13 residues. The CDR3 sequence is CASSLRGDSPLHF. The DNA for the CDR3 is TGTGCCAGCAGCTTACGAGGAGATTCACCCCTCCACTTT.

This sequence joins TRBV7-9 and TRBJ2-2, with D possibly being TRBD1 (6 bases). Germline V gene sequence: CDR1 SEHNR, CDR2 FQNEAQ (reference sequence). V lost 2 bases and J 2 bases, leaving 9 bases between the germline ends. There are 15 residues in the CDR3. The CDR3 region is CASSLKGVNTGELFF. Here the CDR3 DNA reads TGTGCCAGCAGCTTAAAGGGGGTTAACACCGGGGAGCTGTTTTTT.

The chain joins TRBV23-1 to TRBJ1-2; 10 bases agree with TRBD1. TRBV23-1 is an open reading frame, and its role is uncertain. The ends lost 1 base at V and 4 bases at J; junction bases unmatched: 18. The CDR3 length is 20 residues. This CDR3 is CASSQYRGSTGTGDSYGYTF. The CDR3 DNA reads as TGCGCCAGCAGTCAATACAGGGGCTCCACTGGGACAGGGGACAGCTATGGCTACACCTTC.

The chain has TRBV4-1 and TRBJ1-1; maybe TRBD1 (6 bases). This CDR3 is 18 amino acids long. The germline V gene has CDR1 MGHRA and CDR2 YSYEKL. Trimming took off 3 bases at V and 1 base at J, with 21 bases between the two ends. The CDR3 coding sequence is TGCGCCAGCAGCCAGTCAAGGGGGACCTTTTCTACGAACACTGAAGCTTTCTTT. Encoded protein: CASSQSRGTFSTNTEAFF.

This sequence joins TRBV2 and TRBJ1-3; possible D gene TRBD1, 5 bases. The V gene lost 7 bases and the J gene lost 0 bases, with 13 bases spanning the gap. The CDR3 runs 15 residues. Germline CDR1 SNHLY, CDR2 FYNNEI. CDR3 residues: CASKEGPYSGNTIYF. CDR3 DNA sequence: TGTGCCAGCAAAGAGGGGCCTTACTCTGGAAACACCATATATTTT.

The gene calls are TRBV5-1 and TRBJ2-1, with 11 bases lining up with TRBD2. The length of the CDR3 is 16 residues. Germline CDR1 and CDR2: SGHRS and YFSETQ. With V trimmed by 5 bases and J by 0 bases, 4 bases remained unmatched. This CDR3 reads CASRASGGSSYNEQFF. The DNA for the CDR3 is TGCGCCAGCAGAGCTAGCGGGGGGAGCTCCTACAATGAGCAGTTCTTC.

CDR3 sequence: CASSFGQTYGYTF. The CDR3 DNA reads as TGCGCCAGCAGCTTCGGACAGACCTATGGCTACACCTTC. This chain joins TRBV5-1 and TRBJ1-2; TRBD1 is a possible D gene (6 bases). V lost 2 bases to trimming and J lost 4 bases, with 9 bases between them. The CDR3 is made up of 13 amino acids. Germline CDR1 SGHRS, CDR2 YFSETQ.

The chain is built from TRBV2 and TRBJ1-2; D is uncertain. The germline V and J ends were trimmed by 10 bases and 14 bases, with 11 bases remaining between them. Germline loops: CDR1 SNHLY, CDR2 FYNNEI. The CDR3 covers 8 residues. The CDR3 protein is CATATKTF. CDR3 nucleotides: TGTGCCACCGCGACAAAGACCTTC.

The chain links TRBV18 to TRBJ2-5; tentatively, D is TRBD1 (6 bases). Germline V gives CDR1 KGHSH, CDR2 LQKENI. Trimming stripped 1 base from V and 1 base from J, with 16 bases between. The CDR3 covers 17 residues. The CDR3 here is CASSPLSGAGRQETQYF. The DNA of the CDR3 is TGTGCCAGCTCACCACTGTCAGGGGCAGGCCGCCAAGAGACCCAGTACTTC.

This rearrangement joins TRBV10-1 to TRBJ1-5; a weak D match, TRBD1 (5 bases). Germline V gene lookup returns CDR1 WNHNN and CDR2 SYGVQD (reference sequence). The V end lost 0 bases, the J end lost 6 bases, and 9 bases lay between the germline ends. CDR3 length: 14 amino acids. The CDR3 region is CASSESRQCQPQHF. CDR3 nucleotides: TGCGCCAGCAGTGAGTCGCGACAGTGTCAGCCCCAGCATTTT.